The rows below give T cell receptor beta chains drawn from one sample of a study of cytomegalovirus exposure and HLA in healthy donors. Libraries were prepared by immunoSEQ multiplex PCR; TCRdb keeps only in-frame clonotypes and omits some of them. The repertoire has fewer than 200,000 clones, around 76% of them found once; the top ten carry roughly 2%. The sample comprised PBMCs. These receptor sequences come from a female donor in good health and CMV-seronegative. Each CDR3 is given with its conserved first and last residue.

V gene,J gene,CDR3 protein
TRBV10-1,TRBJ2-5,CASSGLMKETQYF
TRBV5-5,TRBJ1-1,CASSLFRQQIGANTEAFF
TRBV6-1,TRBJ1-1,CASGRGGSNTEAFF
TRBV20-1,TRBJ1-2,CSNREDYGYTF
TRBV6-5,TRBJ1-2,CASSYSNYYGYTF
TRBV5-1,TRBJ1-4,CASSPEPGGEKLFF
TRBV2,TRBJ1-1,CASYPRGGMNTEAFF
TRBV5-6,TRBJ1-2,CASSANPGTGHGYTF
TRBV6-5,TRBJ1-3,CASSYGGATGNTIYF
TRBV18,TRBJ2-1,CASSPIGVTDSYNEQFF
TRBV30,TRBJ2-6,CAWSSTGRSGANVLTF
TRBV6-5,TRBJ1-5,CASRAGTGYGQPQHF
TRBV2,TRBJ1-5,CASSGKFRVKPQHF
TRBV5-4,TRBJ2-7,CASSLAANSRGYYEQYF
TRBV5-1,TRBJ2-1,CASSAQPGTGVNEQFF
TRBV10-3,TRBJ2-2,CAISVGGGGNTGELFF
TRBV5-5,TRBJ1-2,CASSWASATGSYTF
TRBV18,TRBJ1-2,CASSPQGANGYTF
TRBV7-9,TRBJ1-2,CASNSAGGIGYTF
TRBV7-2,TRBJ2-7,CASSLSGSLYEQYF
TRBV19,TRBJ2-1,CASRESSGSSSYNEQFF
TRBV7-9,TRBJ2-5,CASSLVGSGGQETQYF